This record looks at one TCR beta chain sequence and its context. Its antigen is still unknown. These data come from a study of T cells expressing NK-cell markers. Across the whole study: Each TCR beta repertoire originated in sorted T cells that were CD3+CD56+NKG2C+, CD3+CD56+NKG2C- or CD3+CD56-NKG2C+.

TCRdb reprocessed the 5' RACE reads, with one entry per CDR3 protein and no DNA. Its clone listing holds roughly 450,000 distinct CDR3 sequences. Broader study findings: Of CD8+ T cells, roughly 1.0-7.0% belonged to dominant NKG2C+ clonotypes in five to seven donors.

The CDR3 totals 14 residues. Germline-derived CDR1 and CDR2 are KGHSH and LQKENI. Sequences were obtained from blood T cells: a sorted CD56 or NKG2C T cell subset, CD4+ or CD8+ T cells, or bulk PBMC T cells (not recorded which). The source of this sequence is a woman aged 50 to 60 in good health. The chain links TRBV18 to TRBJ1-1. The CDR3 is CASSPQGANDGAFF.